This T cell receptor beta chain originates from a study of Ad26.COV2.S vaccination and SARS-CoV-2 variants. The treatment is: roughly 19 received Ad26.COV2.S at low or high dose, single or two shots; a few received placebo; per-sample allocation not given. Sampling occurred on day 63 after the first vaccine or placebo injection. This CDR3 has 13 residues. The V and J ends lost 3 bases and 3 bases respectively, with 9 bases between them. Looked up from germline, CDR1 is LNHDA and CDR2 is SQIVND (reference sequence). Some clones are missing from TCRdb's copy, which holds only in-frame ones; the method was immunoSEQ multiplex PCR. The data contain fewer than 800,000 clones, more than 70% of them seen just once; the ten biggest clones take up approximately 1.5%.

The source of this sequence is a person aged 18-65 years who received the Ad26.COV2.S COVID-19 vaccine or a placebo. The chain links TRBV19 to TRBJ2-7; D gene ambiguous. The specimen comprised peripheral blood, sampled in a trial of Ad26.COV2.S vaccine versus placebo. CDR3 in amino acids: CASSMGGHYEQYF. The CDR3 region has the DNA TGTGCCAGTAGTATGGGTGGGCACTACGAGCAGTACTTC.